This T cell receptor (beta chain) stems from a study of beta chain features in type 1 diabetes. Study summary: Across all samples, approximately 99 million sorted cells were examined.

There are 15 residues in the CDR3. Trimming left V 2 bases short and J 0 bases short, with 11 bases between. Germline CDR1 SGHTA, CDR2 FQGTGA. On this clone: Antigen: not known. The same CDR3 is also encoded by other DNA sequences in this sample.

Expressed TCRB transcripts were sequenced, since all the RNA that had been isolated was reverse transcribed. Method: immunoSEQ multiplex PCR; TCRdb's copy keeps in-frame clones and lacks some. The sample gives just over 600,000 clones, roughly a sixth of which show up once; approximately 0.099% is in the top ten. Study-level points and caveats: The study found fewer insertions and more deletions at VDJ junctions in type 1 diabetes patients.

Sequencing was carried out using naive CD4+ T cells from blood. The receptor's source is a man between 18 and 35 years old in good health. The chain has TRBV7-3 and TRBJ2-7; D gene unclear. The CDR3 DNA reads TGTGCCAGCAGCTTAGGTCAAGGTGGCTCCTACGAGCAGTACTTC. Protein product: CASSLGQGGSYEQYF.